This TCR beta chain was sequenced in a study of blood T cell repertoires in COVID-19. About the research overall: Both acute and convalescent COVID-19 samples were obtained from the United States, Italy and Spain. T cells, B-cell-depleted T cells, or PBMCs provided the cDNA or gDNA that served as material.

Per the study methods: Reference gene primer amplification gave estimated nucleated cell counts. The assay was immunoSEQ multiplex PCR, and TCRdb's table has in-frame clones only and misses some. V and J calls and clone size are copied from that table; D and trimming were computed from the DNA. This table has about 70,000 clones, roughly 85% appearing once. This clone turned up a few times. This CDR3 comprises 19 residues. Trimming took 2 bases from V and 4 from J; bases not matched to a gene: 17. Germline V gene lookup returns CDR1 SGHTA and CDR2 FQGNSA. Sequenced: peripheral blood. The rearrangement joins TRBV7-2 to TRBJ1-3; 7 nucleotides agree with TRBD1. The source is an elderly woman with acute or convalescent COVID-19. The CDR3 here is CASSLQIYRGISRGNTIYF. The CDR3, as DNA: TGTGCCAGCAGCTTACAGATATACAGGGGAATATCCCGCGGAAACACCATATATTTT.